This T cell receptor beta chain was sequenced for a study of blood T cell repertoires in COVID-19 (dated by TCRdb to 2020 to 2021). Broadly, across the study: Samples from collaborators originated in the United States, Italy and Spain and spanned both the acute and convalescent phases of COVID-19. The material from the prospective study consisted of cDNA or gDNA derived from T cells, B-cell-depleted T cells, or PBMCs. The dataset comprised deeply sampled blood TCRbeta repertoires from subjects exposed to, actively infected with, or recovered from COVID-19. The repertoires were released in a freely available public database intended as a resource for research on the immune response to SARS-CoV-2. Samples came from the ongoing ImmuneRACE study (first 160 participants) plus 1,254 subjects from 6 global collaborators. The sample metadata nearly always contained a de-identified subject ID, COVID-19 status, age in years and sex. Where HLA class I and class II types were available, the types were taken from metadata supplied by the sample provider, not from assay-based typing.

Inclusive of the bounding cysteine and phenylalanine, the CDR3 is 16 residues long. Only CDR3 DNA is held: 48 bases, read in frame from base 1. Between the V and J ends, shortened by 5 bases and 0 bases respectively, the junction contains 14 bases. Via the germline V gene, CDR1 is MDHEN and CDR2 SYDVKM. TCRbeta CDR3 regions were amplified from genomic DNA by means of the immunoSEQ Assay, a bias-controlled multiplex PCR. In the source study's methods: The number of nucleated cells in each sample was estimated from the amplification of reference gene primers within the assay. Sequence reads were collapsed and filtered to measure the absolute abundance of every unique TCRbeta CDR3 rearrangement. Productive Simpson clonality was computed per sample as the square root of Simpson's diversity index over productive rearrangements. As stored in TCRdb, this immuneACCESS dataset retains in-frame rearrangements with V and J assigned. A fraction of the clones does not appear; measured against another copy, unresolved V genes explain less than half of the discrepancy, and the remainder lacks a known reason. V and J calls and clone size are those listed in that table; D and trimming were worked out from the DNA. The sample data list 210,000 or so clones, and 80% of these were observed just once. 7.4% of the sample comes from the top ten.

Enrolling through a virtual design, the prospective study's participants ranged in age from roughly 18 to 90 years and lived across roughly 23 United States geographic areas. In the prospective study, participants were assigned to cohorts based on the clinical history participants reported in a screening survey and a study questionnaire. In the prospective study, mobile phlebotomists collected whole blood, serum and a nasopharyngeal or oropharyngeal swab from each participant. Prospective study participants could optionally give additional blood draws and questionnaires over an approximately two-month period. Before DNA extraction, blood samples from the prospective study were shipped at room temperature or frozen. Points on this clone: Its recognized antigen is unknown. No base qualities exist here, and no much larger clone lies one base off it.

The paper as a whole reports these results and caveats: Clinical and demographic metadata were provided uncurated, with the amount varying by source and participant.

The chain joins TRBV28 to TRBJ1-5, with TRBD1 as a weak D call on 5 bases. The sequencing input was PBMCs or T cells enriched from blood (not recorded which). The TCR originated in a woman in her thirties or forties with acute COVID-19. The nucleotide sequence is TGTGCCAGCAGTCAAGCGGGCAGGGCTAGCAATCAGCCCCAGCATTTT. Translated, this gives CASSQAGRASNQPQHF.